These 21 T cell receptor beta chains were sequenced from one sample in a study of immune cell composition in non-small cell lung cancer (dated by TCRdb to the late 2010s). Library preparation employed the immunoSEQ multiplex PCR assay. In TCRdb, the immuneACCESS table is reduced to in-frame sequences with V and J assigned. These tables do not hold every clone; where another copy was compared, an unresolved V gene accounts for under half, and the others remain unexplained. Present in this sample are some 6,000 clones, 70% to 80% of which were seen just once. Around 5.4% of the sample is held by the ten biggest clonotypes. Normal lung samples were non-adjacent lung tissue taken as far from the tumour as possible, at least 3 cm away, from the same patient. The sequenced material came from non-adjacent lung tissue. These TCRs come from a human donor with non-small cell lung cancer.

The table lists this clone with a count of one. The rearrangement links TRBV9 to TRBJ2-3; 9 bases map to TRBD1. Losses at the gene ends were 3 bases for V and 6 bases for J; bases not matched to a gene: 8. This CDR3 has 15 residues. The germline gives CDR1 SGDLS, CDR2 YYNGEE. The CDR3 protein is CASSAHRGPGDTQYF. The CDR3, as DNA: TGTGCCAGCAGCGCCCACAGGGGGCCGGGGGATACGCAGTATTTT.

Sample share makes this clone large (0.1 to 1%). The chain carries TRBV28 and TRBJ1-5; D ambiguous. CDR3 length: 12 residues. V was pared by 7 bases and J by 6 bases, with 10 bases between. Per germline, CDR1 MDHEN and CDR2 SYDVKM. For the CDR3, the DNA is TGTGCCAGCAATGAGGGTCCTCAGCCCCAGCATTTT. It yields the protein CASNEGPQPQHF.

The chain employs TRBV4-1 and TRBJ1-5, with TRBD1 matching 11 bases. Germline-derived CDR1 and CDR2 are MGHRA and YSYEKL. V shed 0 bases and J 2 bases; nucleotides not matched to a gene: 6. This CDR3 has 18 residues. The CDR3 DNA sequence: TGCGCCAGCAGCCAAGACTGGGACAGGGGGGTCGGCAATCAGCCCCAGCATTTT. Amino acid sequence: CASSQDWDRGVGNQPQHF.

The rearrangement joins TRBV11-3 to TRBJ1-2; D call uncertain. V was pared by 3 bases and J by 4 bases, with 9 bases between. Germline lookup yields CDR1 SGHNT and CDR2 YENEEA. This CDR3 spans 13 amino acids. The CDR3 region is CASSFSQVYGYTF. The DNA of the CDR3 is TGTGCCAGCAGCTTTTCCCAGGTCTATGGCTACACCTTC.

This clone was counted a few times. J is TRBJ1-1 and V is TRBV7-8; D unresolved. Germline V CDR1 and CDR2: SGHVS, FQNEAQ. V shed 5 bases and J shed 5 bases, with 15 bases lying between them. The CDR3 is made up of 14 amino acids. CDR3 sequence: CASSPEPGWTEAFF. The CDR3 region has the DNA TGTGCCAGCAGCCCGGAGCCGGGGTGGACTGAAGCTTTCTTT.

The chain couples TRBV4-3 to TRBJ2-7; D is possibly TRBD1 (6 bases). The germline V gene encodes CDR1 LGHNA and CDR2 YSLEER. The CDR3 covers 16 residues. V was shortened by 1 base and J by 7 bases, with 20 bases between the two germline ends. The CDR3 DNA is TGCGCCAGCAGCCAAGTTTCTTACAGGGACGAAGGGGAGCAGTACTTC. It specifies CASSQVSYRDEGEQYF.

The chain couples TRBV11-2 to TRBJ1-1; D is unclear. This CDR3 comprises 14 residues. Looked up from germline, CDR1 is SGHAT and CDR2 is FQNNGV. V was clipped by 2 bases and J by 0 bases, with 7 bases between them. The CDR3 DNA reads TGTGCCAGCAGCTTATCCCCTCTGAACACTGAAGCTTTCTTT. As protein: CASSLSPLNTEAFF.

The rearrangement uses TRBV7-3 and TRBJ2-2; TRBD2 matches at 7 bases. With V trimmed by 1 base and J by 0 bases, 5 bases remained unmatched. The CDR3 has 17 residues. The germline gives CDR1 SGHTA, CDR2 FQGTGA. The CDR3 loop reads CASSLKLGGTNTGELFF. The CDR3 DNA is TGTGCCAGCAGCTTAAAGCTCGGGGGGACGAACACCGGGGAGCTGTTTTTT.

The chain links TRBV10-3 to TRBJ2-7; 11 nucleotides agree with TRBD1. Trimming cost V 4 bases and J 6 bases; bases outside gene matches: 2. CDR1 and CDR2 from the germline V gene are ENHRY and SYGVKD. The CDR3 runs to 13 residues. CDR3 residues: CAISGTGGVEQYF. The DNA of the CDR3 is TGTGCCATCAGTGGGACAGGGGGCGTCGAGCAGTACTTC.

The chain carries TRBV7-9 and TRBJ1-2; 8 nucleotides agree with TRBD1. Germline V gives CDR1 SEHNR, CDR2 FQNEAQ (reference sequence). CDR3 length equals 13 residues. V trimming: 5 bases; J trimming: 6 bases; junction bases outside the gene matches: 5. The CDR3 sequence is CASSGPGGHGYTF. CDR3 nucleotides: TGTGCCAGCAGCGGACCAGGGGGCCATGGCTACACCTTC.

V and J are TRBV18 and TRBJ1-1; 10 bases are a match to TRBD1. This CDR3 is 14 amino acids long. Germline-derived CDR1 and CDR2 are KGHSH and LQKENI. J lost 1 base, V lost 5 bases, and 1 base had no gene match. The CDR3 region has the DNA TGTGCCAGCTCATGGGACAGGGGGAACACTGAAGCTTTCTTT. Protein product: CASSWDRGNTEAFF.

This clone was counted only a few times. The rearrangement uses TRBV28 and TRBJ1-2, with 7 bases lining up with TRBD1. The CDR3 has 15 amino acids. CDR1 is MDHEN and CDR2 is SYDVKM in the germline V gene. Trimming at V came to 1 base and at J to 4 bases, leaving 6 bases not matched to a gene. DNA for the CDR3: TGTGCCAGCAGTTTATTCCCCGACAGGGCCTATGGCTACACCTTC. It yields the protein CASSLFPDRAYGYTF.

The chain couples TRBV5-1 to TRBJ2-4, with TRBD1 identical over 10 bases. V shed 0 bases, J shed 6 bases, and the junction held 6 bases outside the gene matches. The CDR3 spans 16 residues. Germline CDR1 SGHRS, CDR2 YFSETQ. The CDR3 here is CASSLDGDRGLNIQYF. CDR3 nucleotide sequence: TGCGCCAGCAGCTTGGACGGAGACAGGGGGCTAAACATTCAGTACTTC. Full variable domain (outside the CDR3, taken from reference TRBV5-1 and TRBJ2-4): KAGVTQTPRYLIKTRGQQVTLSCSPISGHRSVSWYQQTPGQGLQFLFEYFSETQRNKGNFPGRFSGRQFSNSRSEMNVSTLELGDSALYLCASSLDGDRGLNIQYFGAGTRLSVL.

The chain links TRBV19 to TRBJ2-6; perhaps TRBD1 as D (6 bases). The CDR3 loop spans 17 amino acids. V lost 5 bases to trimming and J lost 3 bases, with 17 bases between them. Per germline, CDR1 LNHDA and CDR2 SQIVND (reference sequence). The CDR3 here is CASSPTPGAGGANVLTF. CDR3 in DNA: TGTGCCAGTAGTCCAACCCCAGGGGCAGGTGGGGCCAACGTCCTGACTTTC.

V is TRBV28 and J is TRBJ1-2, with D maybe TRBD1 (6 bases). Germline V gene data show CDR1 as MDHEN and CDR2 as SYDVKM. With 6 bases removed from V and 5 bases from J, the gap between germline ends came to 22 bases. The CDR3 covers 16 residues. CDR3 amino acids: CASRKDEGGSLYGYTF. CDR3 coding DNA: TGTGCCAGCAGGAAAGATGAGGGGGGGAGCCTGTATGGCTACACCTTC.

V usage is TRBV5-6 and J usage is TRBJ2-4, with D possibly being TRBD2 (5 bases). There are 19 residues in the CDR3. Germline V gives CDR1 SGHDT, CDR2 YYEEEE. V lost 0 bases to trimming and J lost 1 base, with 20 bases between them. The CDR3 sequence: CASSLEVTTSSRAKNIQYF. The CDR3, as DNA: TGTGCCAGCAGCTTGGAGGTGACTACCTCTTCGCGGGCCAAAAACATTCAGTACTTC.

By share of the sample, this clone is large (0.1 to 1%). Here the CDR3 DNA reads TGTGCCAGTAGTACCAGGATTTACATGAACACTGAAGCTTTCTTT. Its protein product is CASSTRIYMNTEAFF. This chain connects TRBV19 to TRBJ1-1, with unresolved D. V was shortened by 4 bases and J by 0 bases, with 12 bases between the two germline ends. CDR3 length equals 15 residues. CDR1 is LNHDA and CDR2 is SQIVND in the germline V gene (reference sequence).

This clone is classed as large. The rearrangement joins TRBV19 to TRBJ2-7; 8 bases are shared with TRBD1. V lost 7 bases and J lost 4; bases outside the gene matches: 12. This CDR3 comprises 15 residues. Germline CDR1 and CDR2: LNHDA and SQIVND (reference sequence). The CDR3, as DNA: TGTGCCAGTAAAACCTCCGGGACAGGATTATACGAGCAGTACTTC. Translation: CASKTSGTGLYEQYF.

The rearrangement uses TRBV11-2 and TRBJ2-7, with D perhaps TRBD1 (5 bases). Trimming cost V 3 bases and J 0 bases, with 12 bases left between them. The germline gives CDR1 SGHAT, CDR2 FQNNGV. This CDR3 has 15 amino acids. The CDR3 DNA is TGTGCCAGCAGCTTGGGGCGACAGTTCTCCTACGAGCAGTACTTC. It specifies CASSLGRQFSYEQYF.

The rearrangement links TRBV5-5 to TRBJ1-1; D uncertain. The CDR3 spans 12 residues. Germline values: CDR1 SGHKS, CDR2 YYEKEE (reference sequence). Trimming cost V 6 bases and J 8 bases, with 14 bases left between them. The CDR3 region is CASNPGRFEAFF. The DNA for the CDR3 is TGTGCCAGCAATCCGGGGAGGTTCGAAGCTTTCTTT.

The V call is TRBV7-6, the J call TRBJ1-3; the D gene is possibly TRBD1 (5 bases). The V gene lost 0 bases and the J gene lost 4 bases, with 13 bases spanning the gap. Germline V gene lookup returns CDR1 SGHVS and CDR2 FNYEAQ. The length of the CDR3 is 16 residues. As DNA, the CDR3 is TGTGCCAGCAGCTTAGCTTTAATAGGGGCAGGAAACACCATATATTTT. Protein product: CASSLALIGAGNTIYF.